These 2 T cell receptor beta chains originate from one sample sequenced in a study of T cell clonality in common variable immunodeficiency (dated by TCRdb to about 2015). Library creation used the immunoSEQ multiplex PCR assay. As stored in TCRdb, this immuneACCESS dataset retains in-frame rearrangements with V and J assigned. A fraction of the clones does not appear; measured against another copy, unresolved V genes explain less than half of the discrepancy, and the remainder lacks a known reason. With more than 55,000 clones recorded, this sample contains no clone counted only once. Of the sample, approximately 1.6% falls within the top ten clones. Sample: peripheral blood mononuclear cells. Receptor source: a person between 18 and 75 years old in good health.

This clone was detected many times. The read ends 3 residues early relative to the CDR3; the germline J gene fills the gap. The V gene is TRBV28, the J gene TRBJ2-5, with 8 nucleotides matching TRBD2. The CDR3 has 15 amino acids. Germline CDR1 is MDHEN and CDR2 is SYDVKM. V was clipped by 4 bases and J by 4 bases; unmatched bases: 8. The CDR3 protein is CASSYLSGSRETQYF. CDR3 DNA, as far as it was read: TGTGCCAGCAGTTACCTGAGCGGGAGTAGAGAGACC.

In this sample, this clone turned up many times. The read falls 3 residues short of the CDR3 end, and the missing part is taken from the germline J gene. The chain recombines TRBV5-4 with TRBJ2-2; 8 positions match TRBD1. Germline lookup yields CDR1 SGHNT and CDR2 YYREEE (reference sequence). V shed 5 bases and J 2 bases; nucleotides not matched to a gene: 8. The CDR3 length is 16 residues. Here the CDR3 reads CASSTGGRSNTGELFF. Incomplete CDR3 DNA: TGTGCCAGCAGTACAGGGGGACGATCCAACACCGGGGAG.